This entry features one TCR beta chain sequence. This record comes from a study of blood T cell repertoires in COVID-19. About the research overall: The origin of the acute and convalescent COVID-19 samples was the United States, Italy and Spain. T cells, B-cell-depleted T cells, or PBMCs supplied cDNA or gDNA.

Germline assignment: CDR1 MNHEY and CDR2 SMNVEV (reference sequence). V lost 2 bases and J 0 bases, leaving 8 bases between the germline ends. This CDR3 spans 15 amino acids. Data came from immunoSEQ multiplex PCR; TCRdb stores just in-frame clones and leaves some out. In the table there are roughly 180,000 clones, 85% to 90% of which are singletons. This TCR was sampled from a woman aged 25 to 45 with active or convalescent COVID-19. V gene TRBV27 combines with J gene TRBJ1-5; D unclear. Material: peripheral blood. In nucleotides, the CDR3 is TGTGCCAGCAGTTTAGCCGGGTATAGCAATCAGCCCCAGCATTTT. Encoded protein: CASSLAGYSNQPQHF.